The 5 T cell receptor beta chains listed next were all sequenced from one sample in a study of cytomegalovirus exposure and HLA in healthy donors. 60 Vbeta and 13 Jbeta primers were used in PCR. The data were produced by immunoSEQ multiplex PCR, yet TCRdb's version contains in-frame clones alone and is incomplete. In the table there are about 120,000 clones, over 65% of which are singletons. Material for sequencing was PBMCs. Receptor source: a woman aged 25 to 39 in good health and CMV-seropositive.

The sample holds one count of this clone. The chain joins TRBV29-1 to TRBJ1-3; the match to TRBD1 covers 9 bases. The germline gives CDR1 SQVTM, CDR2 ANQGSEA. The V segment lost 7 bases and the J segment 2 bases; nucleotides outside the gene matches: 3. CDR3 length: 13 amino acids. CDR3 residues: CSGGQGPGNTIYF. CDR3 bases: TGCAGCGGCGGACAGGGGCCTGGAAACACCATATATTTT.

Turning to this clone: The junction shows a germline mismatch at one end, possibly a read error. The chain combines TRBV7-2 with TRBJ2-3, with TRBD2 matching 7 bases. The germline V gene has CDR1 SGHTA and CDR2 FQGNSA. The CDR3 has 12 amino acids. The CDR3 DNA follows: TGTGCCAGCAGCTTCCAGGCGGGGGTGATCCATTTT. Amino acid sequence: CASSFQAGVIHF. Combining the CDR3 with reference TRBV7-2 and TRBJ2-3 gives the whole variable domain GAGVSQSPSNKVTEKGKDVELRCDPISGHTALYWYRQSLGQGLEFLIYFQGNSAPDKSGLPSDRFSAERTGGSVSTLTIQRTQQEDSAVYLCASSFQAGVIHFGPGTRLTVL.

The V call is TRBV18, the J call TRBJ1-3; D remains ambiguous. The V end was cut by 2 bases, the J end by 4 bases, with 6 bases between. The CDR3 totals 13 residues. Germline-derived CDR1 and CDR2 are KGHSH and LQKENI. Here the CDR3 DNA reads TGTGCCAGCTCACCAACTGAGGGAAACACCATATATTTT. It specifies CASSPTEGNTIYF.

The chain links TRBV4-1 to TRBJ2-5, with a possible D match to TRBD2 (6 bases). The CDR3 has 18 amino acids. V was trimmed by 0 bases and J by 5 bases, leaving 22 bases between them. Germline assignment: CDR1 MGHRA and CDR2 YSYEKL. The CDR3 DNA is TGCGCCAGCAGCCAAGATGTGGCGGGATCTACTTCCGGGGAGACCCAGTACTTC. Residues: CASSQDVAGSTSGETQYF.

The chain employs TRBV5-1 and TRBJ1-2; 9 bases map to TRBD1. Germline V lookup: CDR1 SGHRS, CDR2 YFSETQ. Trimming took 3 bases from V and 2 from J; bases not matched to a gene: 5. This CDR3 is built from 15 residues. The CDR3 reads CASSSGQGWNYGYTF. The DNA for the CDR3 is TGCGCCAGCAGCTCCGGACAGGGGTGGAACTATGGCTACACCTTC.